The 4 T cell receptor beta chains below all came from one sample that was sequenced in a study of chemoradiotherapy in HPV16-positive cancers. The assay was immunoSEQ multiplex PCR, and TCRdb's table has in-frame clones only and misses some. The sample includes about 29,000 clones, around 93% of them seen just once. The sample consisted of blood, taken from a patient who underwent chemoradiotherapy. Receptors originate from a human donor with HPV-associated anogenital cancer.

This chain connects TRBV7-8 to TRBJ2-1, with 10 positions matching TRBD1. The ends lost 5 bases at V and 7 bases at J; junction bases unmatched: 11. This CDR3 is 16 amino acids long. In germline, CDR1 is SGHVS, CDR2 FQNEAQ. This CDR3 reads CASSHRQGAIGNEQFF. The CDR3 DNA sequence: TGTGCCAGCAGCCACCGACAGGGGGCTATCGGTAATGAGCAGTTCTTC. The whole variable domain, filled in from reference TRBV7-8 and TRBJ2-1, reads GAGVSQSPRYKVAKRGQDVALRCDPISGHVSLFWYQQALGQGPEFLTYFQNEAQLDKSGLPSDRFFAERPEGSVSTLKIQRTQQEDSAVYLCASSHRQGAIGNEQFFGPGTRLTVL.

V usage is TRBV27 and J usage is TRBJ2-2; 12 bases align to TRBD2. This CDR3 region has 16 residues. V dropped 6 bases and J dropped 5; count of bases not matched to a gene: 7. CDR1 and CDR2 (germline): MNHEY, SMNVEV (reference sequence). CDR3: CASRLGLAGGTGELFF. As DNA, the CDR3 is TGTGCCAGCAGGTTGGGACTAGCGGGCGGTACCGGGGAGCTGTTTTTT.

Here the CDR3 DNA reads TGTGCCAGCAGTTTTAGACTGTTTAGCTCCTACGAGCAGTACTTC. This encodes CASSFRLFSSYEQYF. V gene TRBV28 combines with J gene TRBJ2-7, with D uncertain. With 3 bases removed from V and 0 bases from J, the gap between germline ends came to 12 bases. This CDR3 contains 15 residues. Germline V gives CDR1 MDHEN, CDR2 SYDVKM.

The CDR3 loop reads CASSNEGTYNSPLHF. The DNA for the CDR3 is TGTGCCTCCTCTAACGAAGGGACTTATAATTCACCCCTCCACTTT. The chain employs TRBV10-3 and TRBJ1-6, with TRBD1 as a possible D gene (5 bases). Trimming left V 11 bases short and J 4 bases short, with 18 bases between. The germline gives CDR1 ENHRY, CDR2 SYGVKD. The CDR3 totals 15 residues.